These T cell receptor beta chains were read from a single sample in a study of blood T cell repertoires in COVID-19. TCRdb's copy holds only in-frame clones and misses some; the assay was immunoSEQ multiplex PCR. The data show about 150,000 clones, less than 95% seen once. The sequencing sample was made of peripheral blood. The receptors were sampled from a man in his fifties or sixties with acute or convalescent COVID-19. CDR3s include the opening cysteine and the closing phenylalanine or tryptophan. A D gene is named only where the DNA matches it firmly. The size field is filled for only some rows; it gives once, few, many or a size class.

clone_size j_call d_call v_call cdr3_aa cdr3_nt
- TRBJ2-2 TRBD1 TRBV4-1 CASSPADRVGGGELFF TGCGCCAGCAGTCCCGCGGACAGGGTGGGAGGCGGGGAGCTGTTTTTT
few TRBJ1-5 - TRBV27 CASSTSGGVGNQPQHF TGTGCCAGCAGTACGTCAGGAGGGGTAGGCAATCAGCCCCAGCATTTT
- TRBJ2-5 TRBD2 TRBV3-1/TRBV3-2 CASSPRREGETQYF TGTGCCAGCAGCCCCCGACGGGAGGGCGAGACCCAGTACTTC
- TRBJ2-3 - TRBV27 CASRLAGTPGDTQYF TGTGCCAGCAGACTTGCGGGGACTCCAGGAGATACGCAGTATTTT
- TRBJ2-3 - TRBV15 CATSLGRGDTQYF TGTGCCACCAGTCTTGGGAGGGGGGATACGCAGTATTTT
- TRBJ1-4 TRBD1 TRBV4-2 CASSQQTRTGGSTNEKLFF TGTGCCAGCAGCCAACAAACAAGGACAGGGGGCAGCACTAATGAAAAACTGTTTTTT
- TRBJ2-1 TRBD2 TRBV24-1 CATETTSGGSYNEQFF TGTGCCACCGAGACGACTAGCGGGGGTTCCTACAATGAGCAGTTCTTC
- TRBJ2-3 TRBD2 TRBV10-1 CASSEWGTSGGTQYF TGCGCCAGCAGTGAGTGGGGGACTAGCGGTGGTACGCAGTATTTT
- TRBJ1-6 TRBD1 TRBV6-5 CASSRDRQNSPLHF TGTGCCAGCAGTCGGGACAGGCAAAATTCACCCCTCCACTTT
- TRBJ2-2 TRBD2 TRBV7-3 CASSPQAGGFTGELFF TGTGCCAGCAGCCCACAAGCGGGAGGATTCACCGGGGAGCTGTTTTTT
- TRBJ1-2 - TRBV27 CASGPREYYGYTF TGTGCCAGCGGCCCGAGGGAGTACTATGGCTACACCTTC
- TRBJ1-1 TRBD1 TRBV7-9 CASSPWTGVNTEAFF TGTGCCAGCAGCCCGTGGACAGGAGTGAACACTGAAGCTTTCTTT
- TRBJ2-7 TRBD1 TRBV29-1 CSVEDPGTGGIYEQYF TGCAGCGTTGAAGATCCCGGGACAGGGGGTATCTACGAGCAGTACTTC
- TRBJ1-4 - TRBV2 CASSSTGLNEKLFF TGTGCCAGCAGTTCCACAGGTCTTAATGAAAAACTGTTTTTT
- TRBJ1-1 - TRBV7-9 CASSLAGGVGLRAFF TGTGCCAGCAGCTTAGCGGGGGGGGTTGGCTTGCGAGCTTTCTTT
- TRBJ1-2 TRBD1 TRBV11-2 CASSQGQGRGYTF TGTGCCAGCAGCCAGGGACAGGGTCGAGGCTACACCTTC
- TRBJ2-1 - TRBV27 CASSLLGQGIEQFF TGTGCCAGCAGTTTATTGGGGCAGGGGATTGAGCAGTTCTTC
- TRBJ2-5 - TRBV27 CASSLNGADQETQYF TGTGCCAGCAGTTTAAATGGGGCGGACCAAGAGACCCAGTACTTC
once TRBJ2-1 - TRBV20-1 CSASGWNEQFF TGCAGTGCCTCAGGGTGGAATGAGCAGTTCTTC
- TRBJ2-1 - TRBV24-1 CATSEQGYNEQFF TGTGCCACCAGTGAGCAGGGCTACAATGAGCAGTTCTTC
- TRBJ2-1 - TRBV6-2/TRBV6-3 CASSSRDTSRNEQFF TGTGCCAGCAGCAGCCGGGACACATCTCGCAATGAGCAGTTCTTC
- TRBJ1-2 - TRBV3-1/TRBV3-2 CASSQVQGTEYGYTF TGTGCCAGCAGCCAAGTTCAGGGTACTGAATATGGCTACACCTTC
- TRBJ1-2 TRBD1 TRBV30 CARRGDRGGRDYGYTF TGTGCCAGACGTGGGGACAGGGGGGGTAGGGACTATGGCTACACCTTC
- TRBJ1-2 - TRBV9 CASSVAMGGEGYTF TGTGCCAGCAGCGTAGCTATGGGGGGAGAGGGCTACACCTTC
- TRBJ2-5 TRBD1 TRBV4-2 CASSQTNRGQSETQYF TGTGCCAGCAGCCAAACAAACAGGGGGCAGTCGGAGACCCAGTACTTC
- TRBJ2-1 - TRBV11-2 CASSWGVGSLDNEQFF TGTGCCAGCAGCTGGGGGGTTGGGAGTCTGGACAATGAGCAGTTCTTC
- TRBJ2-7 - TRBV27 CASRTGAYEQYF TGTGCCAGCAGGACGGGGGCCTACGAGCAGTACTTC
once TRBJ1-5 TRBD1 TRBV15 CATSRGGSRGTSQPQHF TGTGCCACCAGCAGAGGGGGATCCAGGGGGACGAGTCAGCCCCAGCATTTT
- TRBJ2-3 TRBD1 TRBV5-8 CASSIAWDREADTQYF TGTGCCAGCAGCATCGCCTGGGACAGGGAGGCAGATACGCAGTATTTT
once TRBJ1-1 TRBD1 TRBV24-1 CATRGTGEHTEAFF TGTGCCACCAGGGGGACAGGGGAGCACACTGAAGCTTTCTTT
- TRBJ1-5 - TRBV10-2 CASIKQGKNQPQHF TGCGCCAGCATTAAACAGGGAAAAAATCAGCCCCAGCATTTT
- TRBJ2-3 - TRBV20-1 CSASNSGFTDTQYF TGCAGTGCTAGTAATTCGGGGTTCACAGATACGCAGTATTTT
medium-sized TRBJ1-1 - TRBV11-2 CASSWNRNLYTEAFF TGTGCCAGCAGTTGGAACAGGAATCTGTACACTGAAGCTTTCTTT
- TRBJ2-2 TRBD2 TRBV10-3 CAIMVTSGYTGELFF TGTGCCATCATGGTAACTAGCGGGTACACCGGGGAGCTGTTTTTT
- TRBJ1-2 - TRBV19 CASKSQGPNYGYTF TGTGCCAGTAAATCCCAGGGCCCTAACTATGGCTACACCTTC
- TRBJ1-2 - TRBV6-2/TRBV6-3 CASSYHNYGYTF TGTGCCAGCAGTTATCATAACTATGGCTACACCTTC
- TRBJ1-1 TRBD1 TRBV5-4 CASSSRQGAYAEAFF TGTGCCAGCAGCTCAAGGCAGGGGGCTTACGCTGAAGCTTTCTTT
- TRBJ2-5 TRBD1 TRBV5-6 CASRTGTGVWETQYF TGTGCCAGCAGAACCGGGACAGGGGTCTGGGAGACCCAGTACTTC
- TRBJ1-1 TRBD1 TRBV18 CASSLQGAVGSMQAFF TGTGCCAGCTCATTACAGGGGGCGGTAGGATCAATGCAAGCTTTCTTT
- TRBJ2-1 TRBD1 TRBV27 CASSLSTGQGRDEQFF TGTGCCAGCAGTTTGTCCACGGGACAGGGTCGCGATGAGCAGTTCTTC
- TRBJ1-6 - TRBV30 CAWSRVRNSPLHF TGTGCCTGGAGCCGAGTGAGGAATTCACCCCTCCACTTT